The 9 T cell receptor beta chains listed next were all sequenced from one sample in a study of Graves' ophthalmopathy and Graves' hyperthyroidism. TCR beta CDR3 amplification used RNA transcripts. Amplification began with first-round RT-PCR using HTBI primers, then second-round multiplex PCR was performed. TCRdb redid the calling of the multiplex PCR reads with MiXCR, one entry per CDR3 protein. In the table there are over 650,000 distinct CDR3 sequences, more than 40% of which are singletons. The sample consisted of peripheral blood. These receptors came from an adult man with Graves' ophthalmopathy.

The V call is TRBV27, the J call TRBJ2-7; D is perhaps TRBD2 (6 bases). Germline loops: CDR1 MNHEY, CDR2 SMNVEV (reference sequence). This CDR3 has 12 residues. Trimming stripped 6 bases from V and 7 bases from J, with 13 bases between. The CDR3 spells CASRRFGGEQYF. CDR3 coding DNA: TGTGCCAGCAGACGCTTCGGAGGGGAGCAGTACTTC.

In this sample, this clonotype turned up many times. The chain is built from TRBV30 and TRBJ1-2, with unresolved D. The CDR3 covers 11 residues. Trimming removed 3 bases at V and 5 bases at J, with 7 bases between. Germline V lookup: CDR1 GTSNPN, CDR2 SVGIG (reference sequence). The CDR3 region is CAWSHSYGYTF. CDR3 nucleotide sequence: TGTGCCTGGAGCCATTCTTATGGCTACACCTTC.

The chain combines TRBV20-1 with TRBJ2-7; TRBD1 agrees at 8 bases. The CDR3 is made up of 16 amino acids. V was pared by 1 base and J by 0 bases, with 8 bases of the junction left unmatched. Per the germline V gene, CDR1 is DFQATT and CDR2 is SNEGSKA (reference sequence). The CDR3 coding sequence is TGCAGTGCTAGAGGGGGAGGACAGGGACACTCCTACGAGCAGTACTTC. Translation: CSARGGGQGHSYEQYF.

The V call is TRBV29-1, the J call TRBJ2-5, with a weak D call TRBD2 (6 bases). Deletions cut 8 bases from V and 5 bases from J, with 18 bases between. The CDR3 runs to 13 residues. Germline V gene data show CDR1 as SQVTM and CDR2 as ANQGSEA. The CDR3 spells CSSLARGSETQYF. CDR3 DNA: TGCAGCAGCTTAGCGCGGGGTAGCGAGACCCAGTACTTC.

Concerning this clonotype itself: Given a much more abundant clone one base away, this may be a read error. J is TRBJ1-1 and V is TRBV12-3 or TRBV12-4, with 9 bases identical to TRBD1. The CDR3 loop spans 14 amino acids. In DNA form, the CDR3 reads TGTGCCGGCAGTAATACAGGGGGCGAAACTGAAGCTTTCTTT. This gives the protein CAGSNTGGETEAFF.

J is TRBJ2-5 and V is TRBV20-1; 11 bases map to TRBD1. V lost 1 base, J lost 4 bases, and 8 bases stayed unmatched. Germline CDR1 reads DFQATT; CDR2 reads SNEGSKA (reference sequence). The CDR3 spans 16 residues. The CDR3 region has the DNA TGCAGTGCTAGAGCTGAAGGACAGGGGGCAGGAGAGACCCAGTACTTC. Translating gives CSARAEGQGAGETQYF.

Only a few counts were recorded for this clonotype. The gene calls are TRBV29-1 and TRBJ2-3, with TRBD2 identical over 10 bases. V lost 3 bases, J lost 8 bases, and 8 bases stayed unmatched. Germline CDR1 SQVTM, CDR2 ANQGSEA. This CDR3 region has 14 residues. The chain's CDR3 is CSVEGTSESGTQYF. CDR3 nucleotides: TGCAGCGTTGAGGGGACTAGCGAGAGCGGTACGCAGTATTTT.

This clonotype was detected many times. CDR3 amino acids: CASSLGGGAGEQYF. The CDR3 DNA follows: TGTGCCAGCAGCTTAGGGGGGGGGGCAGGCGAGCAGTACTTC. The chain joins TRBV7-9 to TRBJ2-7, with a weak D call TRBD2 (7 bases). Germline CDR1 and CDR2: SEHNR and FQNEAQ (reference sequence). This CDR3 has 14 residues. Trimming stripped 1 base from V and 6 bases from J, with 13 bases between.

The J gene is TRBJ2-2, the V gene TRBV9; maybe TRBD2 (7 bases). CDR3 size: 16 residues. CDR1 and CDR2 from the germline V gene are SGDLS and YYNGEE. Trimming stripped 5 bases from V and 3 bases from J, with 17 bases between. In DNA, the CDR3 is TGTGCCAGCAGTGGGGGGGGGGCTGGGCACACCGGGGAGCTGTTTTTT. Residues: CASSGGGAGHTGELFF.